These 30 T cell receptor beta chains share one sample of origin, sequenced in a study of cytomegalovirus exposure and HLA in healthy donors. PCR amplification relied on 60 Vbeta primers (plus 13 Jbeta primers). Some clones are missing from TCRdb's copy, which holds only in-frame ones; the method was immunoSEQ multiplex PCR. The sample lists more than 80,000 clones; around nine tenths were seen once. The material sequenced was PBMCs. These receptors were taken from a man aged 25-45 years in good health and CMV-seropositive.

The chain has TRBV5-5 and TRBJ2-5; no firm D call. Between the trimmed V and J ends, which lost 2 bases and 5 bases, there was a span of 13 bases. The germline gives CDR1 SGHKS, CDR2 YYEKEE (reference sequence). The CDR3 spans 14 residues. The CDR3, as DNA: TGTGCCAGCAGCTTTCGGCCGCAGGCGGAGACCCAGTACTTC. Residues: CASSFRPQAETQYF. Full variable domain (remainder filled in from reference TRBV5-5 and TRBJ2-5): DAGVTQSPTHLIKTRGQQVTLRCSPISGHKSVSWYQQVLGQGPQFIFQYYEKEERGRGNFPDRFSARQFPNYSSELNVNALLLGDSALYLCASSFRPQAETQYFGPGTRLLVL.

The chain recombines TRBV30 with TRBJ2-1, with unresolved D. Germline lookup yields CDR1 GTSNPN and CDR2 SVGIG (reference sequence). Trimming left V 0 bases short and J 10 bases short, with 7 bases between. The CDR3 is made up of 11 amino acids. CDR3 sequence (DNA): TGTGCCTGGAGTGTACTGGGCGAGCAGTTCTTC. It specifies CAWSVLGEQFF.

The genes are TRBV28 and TRBJ1-1; 8 bases fit TRBD1. The CDR3 totals 13 residues. The germline gives CDR1 MDHEN, CDR2 SYDVKM. Losses at the gene ends were 7 bases for V and 4 bases for J; bases not matched to a gene: 5. The CDR3 region is CASTTGVVTEAFF. DNA of the CDR3: TGTGCCAGCACGACAGGGGTTGTCACTGAAGCTTTCTTT.

The V call is TRBV18, the J call TRBJ2-6; TRBD2 might be the D (6 bases). CDR3 length: 17 residues. The V end was cut by 2 bases, the J end by 3 bases, with 14 bases between. CDR1 KGHSH and CDR2 LQKENI come from the germline V gene. The CDR3 protein is CASSPMELGGGANVLTF. The DNA of the CDR3 is TGTGCCAGCTCACCAATGGAGCTGGGAGGTGGGGCCAACGTCCTGACTTTC.

The chain couples TRBV30 to TRBJ1-1; D is undetermined. The CDR3 has 14 residues. Trimming left V 2 bases short and J 0 bases short, with 10 bases between. Germline lookup yields CDR1 GTSNPN and CDR2 SVGIG (reference sequence). The CDR3 reads CAWSSGLVNTEAFF. Written as DNA, the CDR3 is TGTGCCTGGAGTTCCGGTTTAGTGAACACTGAAGCTTTCTTT.

The CDR3 loop reads CASSLAQGLYNEQFF. The CDR3 DNA sequence: TGCGCCAGCAGCTTGGCCCAGGGACTTTACAATGAGCAGTTCTTC. The chain has TRBV5-1 and TRBJ2-1; D may be TRBD2 (6 bases). The CDR3 has 15 residues. Looked up from germline, CDR1 is SGHRS and CDR2 is YFSETQ. V dropped 0 bases and J dropped 4 bases, with 11 bases sitting between them.

The V and J genes are TRBV6-1 and TRBJ1-1; 9 bases fit TRBD1. The CDR3 extends over 14 amino acids. With 4 bases clipped from V and 6 bases from J, the junction kept 6 bases outside the gene matches. Germline assignment: CDR1 MNHNS and CDR2 SASEGT. The CDR3 loop is CASSAGTGRSEAFF. CDR3 bases: TGTGCCAGCAGTGCCGGGACAGGGAGATCTGAAGCTTTCTTT.

A word on this clone: At one end the junction does not follow the germline gene, possibly because of a read error. The V and J genes are TRBV7-9 and TRBJ1-2; D is perhaps TRBD1 (6 bases). The CDR3 consists of 13 residues. Germline assignment: CDR1 SEHNR and CDR2 FQNEAQ (reference sequence). CDR3 amino acids: CASSLGAGARSRF. CDR3 DNA sequence: TGTGCCAGCAGCTTAGGGGCAGGGGCCAGAAGTCGCTTC.

The chain recombines TRBV5-1 with TRBJ1-3; maybe TRBD1 (6 bases). Trimming removed 2 bases at V and 8 bases at J, with 17 bases between. The CDR3 runs to 15 residues. Germline V gene data show CDR1 as SGHRS and CDR2 as YFSETQ. CDR3: CASSFQQGFIDTIYF. As DNA, the CDR3 is TGCGCCAGCAGCTTCCAACAGGGTTTTATAGACACCATATATTTT.

The chain links TRBV5-1 to TRBJ2-5; D remains ambiguous. CDR1 and CDR2 from the germline V gene are SGHRS and YFSETQ. Trimming stripped 2 bases from V and 5 bases from J, with 16 bases between. The CDR3 has 15 residues. In DNA, the CDR3 is TGCGCCAGCAGCTTCCCCAACGGTCGTGAGGAGACCCAGTACTTC. It specifies CASSFPNGREETQYF.

The chain has TRBV30 and TRBJ2-1; the match to TRBD2 covers 10 bases. The ends lost 2 bases at V and 7 bases at J; junction bases unmatched: 8. Germline lookup yields CDR1 GTSNPN and CDR2 SVGIG (reference sequence). The CDR3 consists of 15 residues. CDR3 sequence: CAWSLGLAGANEQFF. The DNA of the CDR3 is TGTGCCTGGAGTCTTGGGCTAGCGGGAGCGAATGAGCAGTTCTTC. The full variable domain, its missing parts supplied by reference TRBV30 and TRBJ2-1, is SQTIHQWPATLVQPVGSPLSLECTVEGTSNPNLYWYRQAAGRGLQLLFYSVGIGQISSEVPQNLSASRPQDRQFILSSKKLLLSDSGFYLCAWSLGLAGANEQFFGPGTRLTVL.

The chain has TRBV5-1 and TRBJ2-3; tentative D call: TRBD1 (7 bases). V was clipped by 0 bases and J by 2 bases, with 13 bases between them. CDR3 length: 16 amino acids. In germline, CDR1 is SGHRS, CDR2 YFSETQ. The CDR3 DNA sequence: TGCGCCAGCAGCTTGGAGGTCAGGGGGGACACAGATACGCAGTATTTT. Its translation is CASSLEVRGDTDTQYF.

V and J are TRBV5-4 and TRBJ2-7; tentatively, D is TRBD2 (5 bases). CDR3 length: 15 amino acids. With 0 bases removed from V and 0 bases from J, the gap between germline ends came to 10 bases. Germline V gives CDR1 SGHNT, CDR2 YYREEE (reference sequence). CDR3 sequence: CASSLAGIGSYEQYF. CDR3 bases: TGTGCCAGCAGCTTGGCGGGAATTGGCTCCTACGAGCAGTACTTC.

This chain joins TRBV11-2 and TRBJ1-1, with D maybe TRBD1 (6 bases). The CDR3 has 17 residues. Germline loops: CDR1 SGHAT, CDR2 FQNNGV. V was pared by 1 base and J by 2 bases, with 17 bases between. CDR3 in DNA: TGTGCCAGCAGCTTAGGGGGGGGCAGGGCCGAAAACACTGAAGCTTTCTTT. Residues: CASSLGGGRAENTEAFF.

Details on this clone: One end of the junction varies from germline; a read error may be responsible. The chain is built from TRBV19 and TRBJ1-3; 7 positions match TRBD1. Germline values: CDR1 LNHDA, CDR2 SQIVND (reference sequence). The CDR3 loop spans 16 amino acids. In DNA, the CDR3 is TGTGCCAGTCAGAAACCGGGACAGCCCTCCTTGAACATCATATATTTT. It translates to CASQKPGQPSLNIIYF.

The gene calls are TRBV27 and TRBJ2-5; 7 positions match TRBD2. CDR3 length: 16 residues. Per the germline V gene, CDR1 is MNHEY and CDR2 is SMNVEV (reference sequence). With V trimmed by 0 bases and J by 1 base, 5 bases remained unmatched. The CDR3 loop reads CASSLSPLAAQETQYF. The CDR3 bases are TGTGCCAGCAGTTTATCCCCTCTAGCGGCCCAAGAGACCCAGTACTTC.

The chain has TRBV28 and TRBJ2-7; TRBD1 matches 8 bases. This CDR3 is 14 amino acids long. Germline CDR1 reads MDHEN; CDR2 reads SYDVKM. Losses at the gene ends were 7 bases for V and 0 bases for J; bases not matched to a gene: 5. CDR3 sequence reads: CASIRTGSSYEQYF. CDR3 sequence (DNA): TGTGCCAGCATTCGGACAGGGAGCTCCTACGAGCAGTACTTC.

The CDR3 bases are TGTGCCAGCAGTTACTCACCCGGACAGGGTAGCGAGCAGTACTTC. As protein: CASSYSPGQGSEQYF. The V gene is TRBV6-5, the J gene TRBJ2-7, with 8 nucleotides matching TRBD1. Germline values: CDR1 MNHEY, CDR2 SVGAGI. V lost 0 bases to trimming and J lost 6 bases; unmatched junction nucleotides: 7. There are 15 residues in the CDR3.

This chain joins TRBV27 and TRBJ2-7; D might be TRBD1 (6 bases). Germline values: CDR1 MNHEY, CDR2 SMNVEV (reference sequence). This CDR3 spans 14 amino acids. Between the trimmed V and J ends, which lost 3 bases and 3 bases, there was a span of 12 bases. The CDR3 is CASSLGRGVYEQYF. As DNA, the CDR3 is TGTGCCAGCAGTTTGGGCAGGGGCGTCTACGAGCAGTACTTC.

The gene calls are TRBV11-2 and TRBJ1-4; D perhaps matches TRBD1 (6 bases). The CDR3 length is 15 residues. Germline CDR1 SGHAT, CDR2 FQNNGV. V was pared by 2 bases and J by 5 bases, with 12 bases between. DNA for the CDR3: TGTGCCAGCAGCTTATTCGGACAGTGGAATGAAAAACTGTTTTTT. Amino acid sequence: CASSLFGQWNEKLFF.

The chain couples TRBV5-4 to TRBJ2-7; 7 bases match TRBD2. J gave up 0 bases and V 4 bases, and 10 bases lay outside the gene matches. CDR3 length equals 16 residues. Looked up from germline, CDR1 is SGHNT and CDR2 is YYREEE (reference sequence). The CDR3 DNA reads as TGTGCCAGCAGCCCAGGAAGGGGAGGGCGCTCCTACGAGCAGTACTTC. This codes for CASSPGRGGRSYEQYF.

J is TRBJ2-1 and V is TRBV10-3; TRBD2 is a possible D gene (6 bases). The germline V gene encodes CDR1 ENHRY and CDR2 SYGVKD. V lost 7 bases to trimming and J lost 0 bases, with 13 bases between them. The CDR3 totals 15 residues. CDR3 in DNA: TGTGCCATCAAGGCAGGGAGGAGCTCCTACAATGAGCAGTTCTTC. Translation: CAIKAGRSSYNEQFF.

The chain employs TRBV11-3 and TRBJ2-2, with 11 bases identical to TRBD2. The J segment lost 3 bases and the V segment lost 3 bases, leaving 0 bases of the junction unmatched. The CDR3 covers 15 residues. Germline CDR1 SGHNT, CDR2 YENEEA. The CDR3 DNA follows: TGTGCCAGCAGCTTGGGACTAGCGGACACCGGGGAGCTGTTTTTT. Translated: CASSLGLADTGELFF.

The chain joins TRBV14 to TRBJ2-1, with D tentatively TRBD2 (5 bases). V shed 4 bases and J shed 11 bases, with 9 bases lying between them. CDR1 is SGHDN, CDR2 FVKESK, per germline. This CDR3 region has 11 residues. CDR3 sequence: CASSLARQQFF. The CDR3 nucleotides are TGTGCCAGCAGCCTAGCGCGACAGCAGTTCTTC.

V usage is TRBV2 and J usage is TRBJ1-2, with a tentative D call TRBD1 (6 bases). V was trimmed by 1 base and J by 4 bases, leaving 16 bases between them. CDR3 length: 16 residues. CDR1 is SNHLY, CDR2 FYNNEI, per germline. The CDR3 region is CASSEGGGLQTYGYTF. The CDR3 DNA reads as TGTGCCAGCAGTGAAGGGGGGGGGCTCCAAACCTATGGCTACACCTTC.

CDR3 sequence: CASRPRFSPRGKEYEQYF. The CDR3 DNA is TGTGCCAGCAGACCTCGTTTCAGCCCTCGCGGAAAGGAGTACGAGCAGTACTTC. The chain has TRBV28 and TRBJ2-7; no clear D. The CDR3 extends over 18 amino acids. Germline V gene sequence: CDR1 MDHEN, CDR2 SYDVKM. V lost 6 bases and J lost 4, with 28 bases in between.

In its sample, this clone was seen a few times. The rearrangement joins TRBV28 to TRBJ1-3, with 7 bases that match TRBD1. CDR1 and CDR2 (germline): MDHEN, SYDVKM. The J segment lost 0 bases and the V segment lost 6 bases, leaving 8 bases of the junction unmatched. The CDR3 contains 16 residues. In DNA, the CDR3 is TGTGCCAGCAGCAAAGGGACAGTCAGCTCTGGAAACACCATATATTTT. Protein: CASSKGTVSSGNTIYF.

The genes are TRBV7-9 and TRBJ2-1; D is perhaps TRBD2 (5 bases). V lost 5 bases and J lost 9, with 17 bases in between. Germline CDR1 is SEHNR and CDR2 is FQNEAQ (reference sequence). The length of the CDR3 is 14 residues. The CDR3 region has the DNA TGTGCCAGCAGCCCAAGTGGACTCTTAGCTGAGCAGTTCTTC. Protein: CASSPSGLLAEQFF.

In this sample, this clone turned up once. The J gene is TRBJ2-4, the V gene TRBV28; possibly TRBD2 for D (6 bases). Germline V gene sequence: CDR1 MDHEN, CDR2 SYDVKM. The V end was cut by 4 bases, the J end by 5 bases, with 18 bases between. There are 16 residues in the CDR3. CDR3 in DNA: TGTGCCAGCAGTTCCGCGGGAAGGTTCGCAGAAAACATTCAGTACTTC. Its protein product is CASSSAGRFAENIQYF.

The genes are TRBV7-8 and TRBJ1-2, with D hard to call. This CDR3 has 12 residues. In germline, CDR1 is SGHVS, CDR2 FQNEAQ. V shed 3 bases and J shed 4 bases, with 6 bases lying between them. The CDR3 reads CASSFGGYGYTF. The CDR3 DNA follows: TGTGCCAGCAGCTTCGGTGGCTATGGCTACACCTTC.